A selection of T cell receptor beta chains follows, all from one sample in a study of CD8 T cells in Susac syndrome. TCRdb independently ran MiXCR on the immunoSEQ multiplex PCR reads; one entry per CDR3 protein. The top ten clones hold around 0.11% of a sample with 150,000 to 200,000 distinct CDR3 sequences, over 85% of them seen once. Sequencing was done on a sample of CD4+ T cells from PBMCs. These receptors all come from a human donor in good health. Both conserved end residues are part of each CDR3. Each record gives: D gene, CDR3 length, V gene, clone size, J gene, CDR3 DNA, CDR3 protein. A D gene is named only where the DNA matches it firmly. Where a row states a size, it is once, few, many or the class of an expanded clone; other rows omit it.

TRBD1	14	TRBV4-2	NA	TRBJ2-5	TGTGCCAGCAGCCAATGGACAGGCCAAGAGACCCAGTACTTC	CASSQWTGQETQYF
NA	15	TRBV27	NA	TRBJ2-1	TGTGCCAGCAGTCCATCCTTGGGACGGTACAATGAGCAGTTCTTC	CASSPSLGRYNEQFF
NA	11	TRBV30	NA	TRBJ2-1	TGTGCCTGGAGAGGCAGGTATGAGCAGTTCTTC	CAWRGRYEQFF
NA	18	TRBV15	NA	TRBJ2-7	TGTGCCACCAGCAGGCGGTCCCAGGGGGGAGGAAGGGGCTACGAGCAGTACTTC	CATSRRSQGGGRGYEQYF
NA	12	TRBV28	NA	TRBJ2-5	TGTGCCAGCAGTTCCCCCCTAGAAACCCAGTACTTC	CASSSPLETQYF
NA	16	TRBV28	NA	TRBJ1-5	TGTGCCAGCCGAAACTGGGGGGCAACTTATGATCAGCCCCAGCATTTT	CASRNWGATYDQPQHF
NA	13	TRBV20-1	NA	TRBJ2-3	TGCAGTGCCACTTCCCTAAACACAGATACGCAGTATTTT	CSATSLNTDTQYF
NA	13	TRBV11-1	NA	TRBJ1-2	TGTGCCAGCAGCTTACTGCAGAACTATGGCTACACCTTC	CASSLLQNYGYTF
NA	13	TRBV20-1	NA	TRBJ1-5	TGCAGTGCTGGGGGGGGGATGGATCAGCCCCAGCATTTT	CSAGGGMDQPQHF
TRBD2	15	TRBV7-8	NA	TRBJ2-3	TGTGCCAGCAACTACCGGGCGGGAGGTGGAGATACGCAGTATTTT	CASNYRAGGGDTQYF
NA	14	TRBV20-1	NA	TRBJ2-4	TGCAGTGCGGGAAACAGGCGCCCTATGTCTGTTCAGTACTTC	CSAGNRRPMSVQYF
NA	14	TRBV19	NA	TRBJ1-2	TGTGCCAGTAGCGAGTCACCGGGCCCGTATGGCTACACCTTC	CASSESPGPYGYTF
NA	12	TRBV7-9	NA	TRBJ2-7	TGTGCCAGCAGTCCCAGGGGTGACGAGCAGTACTTC	CASSPRGDEQYF
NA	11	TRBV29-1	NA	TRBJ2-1	TGCAGCCTCTCGTGGGAGGATGAGCAGTTCTTC	CSLSWEDEQFF
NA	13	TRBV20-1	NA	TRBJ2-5	TGCAGTGCCTCTCCTTTTGGTCAAGAGACCCAGTACTTC	CSASPFGQETQYF
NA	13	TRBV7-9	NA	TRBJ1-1	TGTGCCAGCAGCTTGTTACGAGGCGCCGAAGCTTTCTTT	CASSLLRGAEAFF
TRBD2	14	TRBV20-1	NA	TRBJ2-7	TGCAGTGCTAGAGAGCTAGCGGGAGCCTACGAGCAGTACTTC	CSARELAGAYEQYF
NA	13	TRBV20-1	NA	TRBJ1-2	TGCAGTGCTAGAGACCAGGGGCTGTGGGGCTACACCTTC	CSARDQGLWGYTF
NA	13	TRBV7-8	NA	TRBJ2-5	TGTGCCAGCACCAGAGCGGCAAAAGAGACCCAGTACTTC	CASTRAAKETQYF
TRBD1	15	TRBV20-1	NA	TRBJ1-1	TGCAGTGCTAGAGATACAGACAGGGTCGGGTCTGAAGCTTTCTTT	CSARDTDRVGSEAFF
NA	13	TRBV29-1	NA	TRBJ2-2	TGCAGCGTGGGCAGGGTGGACACCGGGGAGCTGTTTTTT	CSVGRVDTGELFF
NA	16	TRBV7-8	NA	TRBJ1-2	TGTGCCAGCAGCCAATTTCGGTTTTCAGCTAACTATGGCTACACCTTC	CASSQFRFSANYGYTF
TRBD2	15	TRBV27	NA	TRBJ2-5	TGTGCCAGCAGTTTTCGGGGACTAACCGAAGAGACCCAGTACTTC	CASSFRGLTEETQYF
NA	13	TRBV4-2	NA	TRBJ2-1	TGTGCCAGCAGCCCACGGAAAACTAATGAGCAGTTCTTC	CASSPRKTNEQFF
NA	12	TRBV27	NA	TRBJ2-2	TGTGCCAGCGGCGACAGGTGGGAGGAGCTGTTTTTT	CASGDRWEELFF
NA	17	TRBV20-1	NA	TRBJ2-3	TGCAGTGTCACGGGGACATCCCTCGGAGGGTCCACAGATACGCAGTATTTT	CSVTGTSLGGSTDTQYF
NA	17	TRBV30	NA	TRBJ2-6	TGTGCCTGGAGCCGGAGGACGATGGGGTCTGGGGCCAACGTCCTGACTTTC	CAWSRRTMGSGANVLTF
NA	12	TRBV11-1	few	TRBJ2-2	TGTGCCAGCAGCTTAGCCCCCGGGGAGCTGTTTTTT	CASSLAPGELFF
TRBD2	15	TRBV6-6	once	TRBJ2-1	TGTGCCAGCAGCCAGCCGGGACTAAGTAGGAATGAGCAGTTCTTC	CASSQPGLSRNEQFF
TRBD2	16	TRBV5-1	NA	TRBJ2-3	TGCGCCAGCAGCTCTGGACTAGCGGGCTTCACAGATACGCAGTATTTT	CASSSGLAGFTDTQYF
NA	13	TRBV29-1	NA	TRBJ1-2	TGCAGCGCAGGAGACAGTGTTAGTCATGGCTACACCTTC	CSAGDSVSHGYTF
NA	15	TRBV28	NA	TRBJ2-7	TGTGCCAGCAGACAACCGGGACTGGCGGCCTACGAGCAGTACTTC	CASRQPGLAAYEQYF
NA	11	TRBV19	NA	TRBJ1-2	TGTGCCAGTTTACAGGGAAATGGCTACACCTTC	CASLQGNGYTF
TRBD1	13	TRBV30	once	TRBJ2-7	TGTGCCTGGAGGGACAACAGGGGCTACGAGCAGTACTTC	CAWRDNRGYEQYF
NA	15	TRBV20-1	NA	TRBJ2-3	TGCAGTGCTAGGCTTCTAGCACTAAGCACAGATACGCAGTATTTT	CSARLLALSTDTQYF
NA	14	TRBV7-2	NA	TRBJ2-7	TGTGCCAGCAGCTCCCGCGACCCGGCCGACGAGCAGTACTTC	CASSSRDPADEQYF
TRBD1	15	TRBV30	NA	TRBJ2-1	TGTGCCTGGAGTGTAGACAGGGGATCCTACAATGAGCAGTTCTTC	CAWSVDRGSYNEQFF
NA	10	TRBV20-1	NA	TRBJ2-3	TGCAGTGCTACACCAGATACGCAGTATTTT	CSATPDTQYF
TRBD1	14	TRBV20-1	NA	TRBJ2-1	TGCAGTGCTGCCCGGGACAGGGGGCTGAATGAGCAGTTCTTC	CSAARDRGLNEQFF
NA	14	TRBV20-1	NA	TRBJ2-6	TGCAGTGCTATAGACCCTTCGGGGGCCAACGTCCTGACTTTC	CSAIDPSGANVLTF
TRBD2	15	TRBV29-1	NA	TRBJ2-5	TGCAGCGTAACCGGGACTAGCGGTTTCCAAGAGACCCAGTACTTC	CSVTGTSGFQETQYF
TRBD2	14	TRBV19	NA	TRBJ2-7	TGTGCCTCTTCGACCCAGCGGGAGGTGAGCGAGCAGTACTTC	CASSTQREVSEQYF
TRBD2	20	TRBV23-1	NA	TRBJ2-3	TGCGCCAGCAGAATCCATGACGGCCGCGGGACTAATCCCCCGGCAGATACGCAGTATTTT	CASRIHDGRGTNPPADTQYF
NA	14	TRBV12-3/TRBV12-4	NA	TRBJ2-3	TGTGCCAGCAGGTACAGGGTGGGGTCAGATACGCAGTATTTT	CASRYRVGSDTQYF
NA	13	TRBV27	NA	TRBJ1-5	TGTGCCAGCAGCAAGGGGGTTGGTCAGCCCCAGCATTTT	CASSKGVGQPQHF
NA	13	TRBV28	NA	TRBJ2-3	TGTGCCAGCAGTGCTACTAACACAGATACGCAGTATTTT	CASSATNTDTQYF
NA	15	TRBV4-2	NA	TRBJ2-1	TGTGCCAGCAGCCAAGATCAGGTATCCGGGGATGAGCAGTTCTTC	CASSQDQVSGDEQFF
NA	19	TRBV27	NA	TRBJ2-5	TGTGCCAGCAGTTCCATAGGGGGAACTAAAAGATTGACACAAGAGACCCAGTACTTC	CASSSIGGTKRLTQETQYF
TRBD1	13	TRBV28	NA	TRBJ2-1	TGTGCCGGGTCGACAGGGGTGTCGGATGAGCAGTTCTTC	CAGSTGVSDEQFF
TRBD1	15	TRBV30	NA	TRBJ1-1	TGTGCCTGGAGTGACGGGACAGCCTCGAACACTGAAGCTTTCTTT	CAWSDGTASNTEAFF